The sequence of this T cell receptor beta chain was determined in a study of preoperative IRX-2 immunotherapy in early breast cancer. Losses at the gene ends were 4 bases for V and 2 bases for J; bases not matched to a gene: 7. This CDR3 comprises 16 residues. The treatment: preoperative locoregional IRX-2 cytokine immunotherapy. Samples came from a phase Ib trial of preoperative locoregional IRX-2 cytokine immunotherapy. Data came from immunoSEQ multiplex PCR; TCRdb stores just in-frame clones and leaves some out. The sample holds 25,000 to 30,000 clones, about four fifths seen once. The TCR sequence derives from a human donor with breast cancer. The chain recombines TRBV7-1 with TRBJ2-5, with 10 positions matching TRBD2. TRBV7-1 is reported as an ORF; its role is uncertain. This material was obtained from a patient treated with IRX-2 immunotherapy. CDR3 DNA: TGTGCCAGCAGCTTCTCATCTAGCGGGGGACAAGAGACCCAGTACTTC. It codes for CASSFSSSGGQETQYF.